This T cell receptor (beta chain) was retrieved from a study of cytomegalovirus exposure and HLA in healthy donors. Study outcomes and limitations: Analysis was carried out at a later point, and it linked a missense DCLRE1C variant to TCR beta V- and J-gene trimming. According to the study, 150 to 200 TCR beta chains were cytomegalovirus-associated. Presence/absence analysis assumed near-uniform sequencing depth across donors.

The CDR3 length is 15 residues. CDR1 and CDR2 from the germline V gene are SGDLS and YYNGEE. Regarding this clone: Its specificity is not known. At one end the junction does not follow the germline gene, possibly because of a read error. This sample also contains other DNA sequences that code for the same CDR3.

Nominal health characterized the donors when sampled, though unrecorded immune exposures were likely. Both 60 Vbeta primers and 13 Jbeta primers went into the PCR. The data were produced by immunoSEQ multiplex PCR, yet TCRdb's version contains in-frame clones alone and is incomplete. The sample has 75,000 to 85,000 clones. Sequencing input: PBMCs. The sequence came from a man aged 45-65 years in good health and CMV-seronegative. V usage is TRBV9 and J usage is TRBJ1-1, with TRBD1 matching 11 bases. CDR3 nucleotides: TGTGCCAGCAGCCCCCGGGACAGGGGGAACACTGAAGCCTTCTTT. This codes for CASSPRDRGNTEAFF.